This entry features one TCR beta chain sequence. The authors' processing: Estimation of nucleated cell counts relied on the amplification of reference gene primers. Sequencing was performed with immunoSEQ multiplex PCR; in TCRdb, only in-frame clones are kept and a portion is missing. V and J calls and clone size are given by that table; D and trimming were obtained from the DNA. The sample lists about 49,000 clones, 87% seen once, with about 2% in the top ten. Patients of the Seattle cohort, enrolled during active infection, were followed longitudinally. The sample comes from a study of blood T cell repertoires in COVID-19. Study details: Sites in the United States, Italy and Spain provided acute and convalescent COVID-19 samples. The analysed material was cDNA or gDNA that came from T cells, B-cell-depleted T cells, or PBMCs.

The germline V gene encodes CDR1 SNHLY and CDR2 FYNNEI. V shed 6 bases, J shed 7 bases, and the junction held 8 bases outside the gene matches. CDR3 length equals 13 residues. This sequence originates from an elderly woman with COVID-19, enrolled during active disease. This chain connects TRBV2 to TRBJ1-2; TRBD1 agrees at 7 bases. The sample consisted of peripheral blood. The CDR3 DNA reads TGTGCCAGCAGCAGACAGGGACCGGGTGGCTACACCTTC. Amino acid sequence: CASSRQGPGGYTF.